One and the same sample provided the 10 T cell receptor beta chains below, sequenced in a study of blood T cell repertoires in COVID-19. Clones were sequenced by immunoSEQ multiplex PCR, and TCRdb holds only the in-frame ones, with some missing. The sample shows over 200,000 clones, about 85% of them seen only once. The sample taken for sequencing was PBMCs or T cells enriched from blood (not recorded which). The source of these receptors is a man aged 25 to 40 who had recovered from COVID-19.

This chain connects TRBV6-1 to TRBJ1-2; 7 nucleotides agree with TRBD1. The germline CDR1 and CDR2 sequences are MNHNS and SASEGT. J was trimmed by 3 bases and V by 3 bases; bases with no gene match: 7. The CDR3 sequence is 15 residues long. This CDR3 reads CASSDPTGRYYGYTF. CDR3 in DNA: TGTGCCAGCAGTGACCCGACAGGGCGGTACTATGGCTACACCTTC.

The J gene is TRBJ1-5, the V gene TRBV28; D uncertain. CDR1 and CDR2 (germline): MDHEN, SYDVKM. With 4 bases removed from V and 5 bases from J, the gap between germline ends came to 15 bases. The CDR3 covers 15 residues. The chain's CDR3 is CASSSQDSRDQPQHF. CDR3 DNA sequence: TGTGCCAGCAGTTCTCAAGACTCCAGAGATCAGCCCCAGCATTTT.

CDR3: CASSTTGFNSPLHF. The CDR3 nucleotides read TGTGCCAGTAGTACGACAGGGTTTAATTCACCCCTCCACTTT. The chain recombines TRBV19 with TRBJ1-6; 7 nucleotides agree with TRBD1. The V segment lost 4 bases and the J segment 6 bases; nucleotides outside the gene matches: 3. Germline CDR1 and CDR2: LNHDA and SQIVND (reference sequence). This CDR3 is 14 amino acids long.

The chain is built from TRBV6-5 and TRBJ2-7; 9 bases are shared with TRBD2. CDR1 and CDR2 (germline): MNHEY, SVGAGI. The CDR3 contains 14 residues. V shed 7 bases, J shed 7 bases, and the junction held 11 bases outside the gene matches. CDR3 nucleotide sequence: TGTGCCAGCATGCGGGAGGGGAACTTTGTAGAGCAGTACTTC. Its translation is CASMREGNFVEQYF.

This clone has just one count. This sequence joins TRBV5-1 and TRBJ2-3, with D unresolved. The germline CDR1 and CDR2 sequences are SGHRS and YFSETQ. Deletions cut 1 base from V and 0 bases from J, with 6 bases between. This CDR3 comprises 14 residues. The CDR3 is CASSLLLSTDTQYF. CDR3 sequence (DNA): TGCGCCAGCAGCTTGTTACTAAGCACAGATACGCAGTATTTT. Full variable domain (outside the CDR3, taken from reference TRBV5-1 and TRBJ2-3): KAGVTQTPRYLIKTRGQQVTLSCSPISGHRSVSWYQQTPGQGLQFLFEYFSETQRNKGNFPGRFSGRQFSNSRSEMNVSTLELGDSALYLCASSLLLSTDTQYFGPGTRLTVL.

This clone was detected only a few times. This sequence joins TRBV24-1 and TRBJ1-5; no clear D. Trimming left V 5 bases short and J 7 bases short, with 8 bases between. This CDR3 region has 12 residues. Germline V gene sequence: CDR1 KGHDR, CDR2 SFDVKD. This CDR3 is CATSATSQPQHF. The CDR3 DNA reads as TGTGCCACCAGTGCTACTTCCCAGCCCCAGCATTTT.

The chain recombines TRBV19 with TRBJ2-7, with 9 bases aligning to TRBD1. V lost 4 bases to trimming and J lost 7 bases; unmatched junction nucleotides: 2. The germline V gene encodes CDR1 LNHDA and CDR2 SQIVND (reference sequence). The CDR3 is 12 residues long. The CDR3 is CASSTGTGEQYF. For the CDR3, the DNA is TGTGCCAGTAGTACCGGGACAGGGGAGCAGTACTTC. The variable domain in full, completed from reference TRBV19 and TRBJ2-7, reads DGGITQSPKYLFRKEGQNVTLSCEQNLNHDAMYWYRQDPGQGLRLIYYSQIVNDFQKGDIAEGYSVSREKKESFPLTVTSAQKNPTAFYLCASSTGTGEQYFGPGTRLTVT.

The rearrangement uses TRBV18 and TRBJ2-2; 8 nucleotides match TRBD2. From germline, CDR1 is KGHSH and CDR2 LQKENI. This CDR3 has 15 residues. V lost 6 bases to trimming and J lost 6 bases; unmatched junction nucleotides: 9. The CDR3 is CASSPGLALAGELFF. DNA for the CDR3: TGTGCCAGCTCCCCCGGACTAGCTCTCGCCGGGGAGCTGTTTTTT.

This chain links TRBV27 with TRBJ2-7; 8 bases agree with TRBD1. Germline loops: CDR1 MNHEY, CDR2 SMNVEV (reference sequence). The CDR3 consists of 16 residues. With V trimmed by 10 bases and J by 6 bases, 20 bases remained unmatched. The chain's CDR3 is CATRGRVTGDSSEQYF. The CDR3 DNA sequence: TGTGCCACAAGGGGGCGGGTGACAGGGGATTCAAGCGAGCAGTACTTC.

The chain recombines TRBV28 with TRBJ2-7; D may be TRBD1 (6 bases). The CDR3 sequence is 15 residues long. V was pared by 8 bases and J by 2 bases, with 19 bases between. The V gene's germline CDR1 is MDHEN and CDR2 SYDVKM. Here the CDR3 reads CASLGGGGGTYEQYF. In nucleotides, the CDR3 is TGTGCCAGCCTTGGGGGCGGAGGAGGAACCTACGAGCAGTACTTC. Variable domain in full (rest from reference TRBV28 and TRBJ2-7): DVKVTQSSRYLVKRTGEKVFLECVQDMDHENMFWYRQDPGLGLRLIYFSYDVKMKEKGDIPEGYSVSREKKERFSLILESASTNQTSMYLCASLGGGGGTYEQYFGPGTRLTVT.